These 21 T cell receptor beta chains were all obtained from the same sample, sequenced in a study of CD8+CD57+ T cells in acquired aplastic anemia. TCR beta VDJ and CDR3 profiling used genomic DNA as template. TCRdb re-analysed the reads in MiXCR, keeping a single row per CDR3 protein. The profile covers more than 70,000 distinct CDR3 sequences, with about 70% appearing a single time and approximately 78% taken by the ten largest. All sequencing subjects had displayed CD8+CD57+ cell expansion on flow cytometry. Source material: sorted CD4+, CD8+, or CD8+CD57+ T cells (not recorded which) from PBMCs. The origin of the receptors is a human donor with aplastic anemia.

This clonotype was detected once. The chain joins TRBV2 to TRBJ1-1; D is undetermined. Germline loops: CDR1 SNHLY, CDR2 FYNNEI. This CDR3 comprises 11 residues. V lost 6 bases, J lost 0 bases, and 2 bases lay in between. The CDR3 DNA follows: TGTGCCAGCAGGATGAACACTGAAGCTTTCTTT. Translation gives CASRMNTEAFF.

Written as DNA, the CDR3 is TGTGCCAGCAGCCAAGATAGAAGAGAATTTCAGACCCAGTACTTC. It translates to CASSQDRREFQTQYF. This sequence joins TRBV4-2 and TRBJ2-5; D ambiguous. This CDR3 has 15 residues. With 0 bases removed from V and 6 bases from J, the gap between germline ends came to 14 bases. The germline V gene has CDR1 LGHNA and CDR2 YNFKEQ.

The genes are TRBV12-3 or TRBV12-4 and TRBJ1-6; no definite D call. The CDR3 runs 14 residues. The V end was cut by 3 bases, the J end by 10 bases, with 13 bases between. Written as DNA, the CDR3 is TGTGCCAGCAGTTTTTGGGGTGAACGGTCACCCCTCCACTTT. This gives the protein CASSFWGERSPLHF.

This chain links TRBV24-1 with TRBJ1-2; D gene uncertain. The V gene lost 4 bases and the J gene lost 7 bases, with 9 bases spanning the gap. Germline values: CDR1 KGHDR, CDR2 SFDVKD. The CDR3 is 12 amino acids. The CDR3 DNA sequence: TGTGCCACCAGTGACAGCGGGGTTGGCTACACCTTC. Protein sequence: CATSDSGVGYTF.

V gene TRBV20-1 combines with J gene TRBJ2-7; unclear D gene. The germline gives CDR1 DFQATT, CDR2 SNEGSKA (reference sequence). The CDR3 length is 13 residues. The CDR3 region has the DNA TGCAGCCGGAGCTCGGCGAGTACCTACGAGCAGTACTTC. Amino acid sequence: CSRSSASTYEQYF.

The chain links TRBV15 to TRBJ1-5; perhaps TRBD1 as D (5 bases). Trimming took 8 bases from V and 4 from J, leaving 15 bases between them. This CDR3 has 14 amino acids. Per the germline V gene, CDR1 is LNHNV and CDR2 is YYDKDF (reference sequence). In nucleotides, the CDR3 is TGTGCCACCGGAGTTACTCAGGGAAATCAGCCCCAGCATTTT. Translation: CATGVTQGNQPQHF.

The gene calls are TRBV7-2 and TRBJ2-7; 9 bases match TRBD2. The CDR3 consists of 15 residues. Germline V gene sequence: CDR1 SGHTA, CDR2 FQGNSA. J was trimmed by 3 bases and V by 1 base; bases with no gene match: 4. CDR3 DNA: TGTGCCAGCAGCTTAGAGCTAGCGGGGTACTACGAGCAGTACTTC. Translated, it gives CASSLELAGYYEQYF.

This clonotype was counted only a few times. The chain recombines TRBV15 with TRBJ1-6, with TRBD1 as a possible D gene (5 bases). V lost 3 bases, J lost 13 bases, and 13 bases lay in between. Germline values: CDR1 LNHNV, CDR2 YYDKDF (reference sequence). The CDR3 is 13 residues long. CDR3: CATSSPSWGPLHF. The CDR3, as DNA: TGTGCCACCAGCAGCCCCTCTTGGGGCCCCCTCCACTTT.

The chain links TRBV7-2 to TRBJ1-1; D is possibly TRBD1 (5 bases). Germline CDR1 is SGHTA and CDR2 is FQGNSA. Trimming cost V 3 bases and J 4 bases, with 9 bases left between them. The CDR3 has 13 residues. The CDR3 DNA sequence: TGTGCCAGCAGCTTTGGAAGGGGCACTGAAGCTTTCTTT. Its protein product is CASSFGRGTEAFF.

This clonotype was seen a single time. The genes are TRBV4-2 and TRBJ2-3, with TRBD2 matching 9 bases. CDR1 is LGHNA and CDR2 is YNFKEQ in the germline V gene. With V trimmed by 0 bases and J by 4 bases, 8 bases remained unmatched. This CDR3 has 17 amino acids. The CDR3, as DNA: TGTGCCAGCAGCCAAGACCCTAGCGGGAATCGGGCAGATACGCAGTATTTT. It yields the protein CASSQDPSGNRADTQYF.

The V call is TRBV7-3, the J call TRBJ1-2; D not certain. The V gene's germline CDR1 is SGHTA and CDR2 FQGTGA. This CDR3 contains 12 residues. V was trimmed by 6 bases and J by 0 bases, leaving 5 bases between them. CDR3 region: CASRVTNYGYTF. In DNA, the CDR3 is TGTGCCAGCAGGGTGACTAACTATGGCTACACCTTC.

This clonotype was observed a few times. This chain joins TRBV2 and TRBJ2-7, with 8 bases fitting TRBD1. The ends lost 6 bases at V and 6 bases at J; junction bases unmatched: 4. The CDR3 spans 12 residues. Germline V lookup: CDR1 SNHLY, CDR2 FYNNEI. Written as DNA, the CDR3 is TGTGCCAGCAGACAGGGGGGAGGCGAGCAGTACTTC. This gives the protein CASRQGGGEQYF.

The gene calls are TRBV19 and TRBJ1-1; D remains ambiguous. CDR3 length equals 13 residues. The ends were cut back, 6 bases at V and 1 base at J, with 9 bases in the middle. The germline gives CDR1 LNHDA, CDR2 SQIVND (reference sequence). CDR3 sequence (DNA): TGTGCCAGTAGGCCTCGGGGGAACACTGAAGCTTTCTTT. Translating gives CASRPRGNTEAFF.

The V call is TRBV19, the J call TRBJ1-1; TRBD1 matches at 10 bases. The V gene's germline CDR1 is LNHDA and CDR2 SQIVND (reference sequence). The junction had 7 bases not matched to a gene; V was cut back by 4 bases and J by 5 bases. The CDR3 contains 15 residues. Written as DNA, the CDR3 is TGTGCCAGTAGTAACACTCCGGGACAGGGGACTGAAGCTTTCTTT. Residues: CASSNTPGQGTEAFF.

The chain carries TRBV5-6 and TRBJ1-1; D is ambiguous. CDR3 length equals 13 residues. Germline V gene data show CDR1 as SGHDT and CDR2 as YYEEEE. Trimming took off 0 bases at V and 11 bases at J, with 14 bases between the two ends. The DNA for the CDR3 is TGTGCCAGCAGCTTGGATAGGGCAAAGAAGGCTTTCTTT. This sequence encodes CASSLDRAKKAFF.

The gene calls are TRBV7-9 and TRBJ2-7, with 13 bases aligning to TRBD2. Germline V gives CDR1 SEHNR, CDR2 FQNEAQ (reference sequence). Unmatched junction bases numbered 2, after V lost 8 bases and J lost 4 bases. This CDR3 is built from 13 residues. In DNA form, the CDR3 reads TGTGCCAGCGGGACTAGCGGGGCTTACGAGCAGTACTTC. Its translation: CASGTSGAYEQYF.

The chain employs TRBV14 and TRBJ2-1, with D perhaps TRBD2 (5 bases). The germline V gene has CDR1 SGHDN and CDR2 FVKESK. This CDR3 spans 15 amino acids. Between the trimmed V and J ends, which lost 1 base and 5 bases, there was a span of 12 bases. The CDR3 sequence is CASSQVRLTNNEQFF. For the CDR3, the DNA is TGTGCCAGCAGCCAAGTCAGACTAACCAACAATGAGCAGTTCTTC.

The chain employs TRBV30 and TRBJ2-6; D is ambiguous. The CDR3 covers 14 residues. CDR1 is GTSNPN, CDR2 SVGIG, per germline (reference sequence). Deletions cut 1 base from V and 3 bases from J, with 7 bases between. As DNA, the CDR3 is TGTGCCTGGAGTGAGGGATATGGGGCCAACGTCCTGACTTTC. This gives the protein CAWSEGYGANVLTF.

This clonotype has just a few counts. The rearrangement uses TRBV7-9 and TRBJ2-7; D is possibly TRBD1 or TRBD2 (5 bases each). Germline V gene lookup returns CDR1 SEHNR and CDR2 FQNEAQ (reference sequence). V gave up 5 bases and J gave up 3 bases, with 14 bases separating them. The CDR3 runs 14 residues. CDR3 sequence: CASSRRDGGYEQYF. The DNA of the CDR3 is TGTGCCAGCAGCCGTCGGGACGGAGGCTACGAGCAGTACTTC.

This clonotype was counted between two and nine times. This chain links TRBV24-1 with TRBJ1-5; D not resolved. This CDR3 comprises 13 residues. Trimming took off 0 bases at V and 2 bases at J, with 1 base between the two ends. Germline lookup yields CDR1 KGHDR and CDR2 SFDVKD. This CDR3 is CATSDLGNQPQHF. For the CDR3, the DNA is TGTGCCACCAGTGATTTGGGCAATCAGCCCCAGCATTTT.

The rearrangement joins TRBV7-2 to TRBJ2-1; D is possibly TRBD1 or TRBD2 (5 bases each). The CDR3 contains 16 residues. Per the germline V gene, CDR1 is SGHTA and CDR2 is FQGNSA. The V end lost 1 base, the J end lost 2 bases, and 12 bases lay between the germline ends. As DNA, the CDR3 is TGTGCCAGCAGCTTAGTGCCCGGGACGACCTACAATGAGCAGTTCTTC. Residues: CASSLVPGTTYNEQFF.